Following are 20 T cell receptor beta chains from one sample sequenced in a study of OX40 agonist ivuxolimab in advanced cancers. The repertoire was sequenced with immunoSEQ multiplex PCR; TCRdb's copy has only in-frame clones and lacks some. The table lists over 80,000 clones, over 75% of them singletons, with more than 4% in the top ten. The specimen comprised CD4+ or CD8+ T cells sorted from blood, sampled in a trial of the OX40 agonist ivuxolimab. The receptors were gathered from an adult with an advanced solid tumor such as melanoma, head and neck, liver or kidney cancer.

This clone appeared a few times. The CDR3 nucleotides read TGTGCCAGCAGCCCCCGGACTAGCGGGAGCAACACCGGGGAGCTGTTTTTT. Protein: CASSPRTSGSNTGELFF. This rearrangement joins TRBV11-3 to TRBJ2-2, with 13 nucleotides matching TRBD2. This CDR3 is 17 amino acids long. J was trimmed by 2 bases and V by 5 bases; bases with no gene match: 5. Germline assignment: CDR1 SGHNT and CDR2 YENEEA.

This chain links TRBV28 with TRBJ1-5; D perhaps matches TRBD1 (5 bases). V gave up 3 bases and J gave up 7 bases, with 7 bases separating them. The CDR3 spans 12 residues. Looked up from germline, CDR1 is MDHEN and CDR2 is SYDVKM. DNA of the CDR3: TGTGCCAGCAGTTTCAGGGAACAGCCCCAGCATTTT. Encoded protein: CASSFREQPQHF.

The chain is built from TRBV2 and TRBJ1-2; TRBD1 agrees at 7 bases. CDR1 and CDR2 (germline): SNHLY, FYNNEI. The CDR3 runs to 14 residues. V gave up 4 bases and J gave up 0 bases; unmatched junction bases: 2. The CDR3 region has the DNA TGTGCCAGCAGTGGGGACAGAACTAACTATGGCTACACCTTC. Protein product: CASSGDRTNYGYTF.

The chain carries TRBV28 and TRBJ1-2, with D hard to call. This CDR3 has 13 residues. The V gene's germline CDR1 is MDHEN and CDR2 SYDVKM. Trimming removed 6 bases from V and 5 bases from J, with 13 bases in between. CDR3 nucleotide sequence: TGTGCCAGCAGACCGCATTCTAGATATGGCTACACCTTC. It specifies CASRPHSRYGYTF.

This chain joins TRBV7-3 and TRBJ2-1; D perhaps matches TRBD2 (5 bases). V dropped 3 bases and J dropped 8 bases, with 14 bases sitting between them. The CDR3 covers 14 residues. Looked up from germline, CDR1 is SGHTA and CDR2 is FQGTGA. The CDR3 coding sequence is TGTGCCAGCAGCTTTTGCCTAGCTATGGATGAGCAGTTCTTC. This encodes CASSFCLAMDEQFF.

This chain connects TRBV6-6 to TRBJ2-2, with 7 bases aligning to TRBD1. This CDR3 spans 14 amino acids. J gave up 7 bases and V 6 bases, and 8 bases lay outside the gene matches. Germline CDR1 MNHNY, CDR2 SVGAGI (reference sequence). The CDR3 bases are TGTGCCAGCAGATACGAGGGGGCTTTCGGGGAGCTGTTTTTT. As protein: CASRYEGAFGELFF.

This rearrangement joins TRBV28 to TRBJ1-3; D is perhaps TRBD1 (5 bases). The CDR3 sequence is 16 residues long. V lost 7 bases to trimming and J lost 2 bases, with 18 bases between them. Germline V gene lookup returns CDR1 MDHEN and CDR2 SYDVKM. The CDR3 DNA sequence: TGTGCCAGCACCCTTCCAGGGAGTCGGACTGGAAACACCATATATTTT. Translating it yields CASTLPGSRTGNTIYF.

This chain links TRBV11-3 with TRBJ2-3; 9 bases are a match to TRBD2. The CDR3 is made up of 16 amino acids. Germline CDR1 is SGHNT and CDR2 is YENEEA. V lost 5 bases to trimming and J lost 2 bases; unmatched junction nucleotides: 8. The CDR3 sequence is CASSTRTSENTDTQYF. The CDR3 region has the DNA TGTGCCAGCAGCACCCGGACTAGCGAAAACACAGATACGCAGTATTTT.

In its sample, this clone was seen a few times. In DNA form, the CDR3 reads TGTGCCAGCAGTCGGGAAGGGGGATCCTCCTACGAGCAGTACTTC. Translation: CASSREGGSSYEQYF. The chain has TRBV2 and TRBJ2-7; perhaps TRBD1 as D (6 bases). The CDR3 totals 15 residues. Germline CDR1 is SNHLY and CDR2 is FYNNEI. V gave up 5 bases and J gave up 0 bases, with 14 bases separating them.

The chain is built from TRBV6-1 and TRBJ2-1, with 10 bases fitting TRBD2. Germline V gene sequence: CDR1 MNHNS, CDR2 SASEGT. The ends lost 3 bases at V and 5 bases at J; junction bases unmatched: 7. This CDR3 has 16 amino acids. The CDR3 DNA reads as TGTGCCAGCAGTGAGGGTTTTAGCGGGAGGAACAATGAGCAGTTCTTC. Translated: CASSEGFSGRNNEQFF.

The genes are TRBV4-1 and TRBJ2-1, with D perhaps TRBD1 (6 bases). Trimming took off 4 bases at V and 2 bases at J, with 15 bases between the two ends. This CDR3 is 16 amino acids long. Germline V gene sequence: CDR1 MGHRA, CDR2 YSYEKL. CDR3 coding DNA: TGCGCCAGCAGCCCGTTTATACAGGGAGCCTACAATGAGCAGTTCTTC. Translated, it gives CASSPFIQGAYNEQFF.

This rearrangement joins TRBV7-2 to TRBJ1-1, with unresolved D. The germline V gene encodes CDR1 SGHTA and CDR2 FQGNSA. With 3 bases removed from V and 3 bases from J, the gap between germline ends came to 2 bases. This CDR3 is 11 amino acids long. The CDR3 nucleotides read TGTGCCAGCAGCTTTCACACTGAAGCTTTCTTT. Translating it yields CASSFHTEAFF.

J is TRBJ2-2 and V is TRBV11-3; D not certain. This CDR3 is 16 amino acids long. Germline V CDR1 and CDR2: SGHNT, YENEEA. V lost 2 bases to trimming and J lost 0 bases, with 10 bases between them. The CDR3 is CASSLRGQTNTGELFF. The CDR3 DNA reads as TGTGCCAGCAGCTTACGAGGCCAGACGAACACCGGGGAGCTGTTTTTT.

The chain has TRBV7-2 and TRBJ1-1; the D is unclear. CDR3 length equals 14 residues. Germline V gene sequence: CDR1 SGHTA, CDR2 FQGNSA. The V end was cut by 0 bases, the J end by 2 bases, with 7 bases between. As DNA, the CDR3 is TGTGCCAGCAGCTTAGCCATGAGTAACACTGAAGCTTTCTTT. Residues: CASSLAMSNTEAFF.

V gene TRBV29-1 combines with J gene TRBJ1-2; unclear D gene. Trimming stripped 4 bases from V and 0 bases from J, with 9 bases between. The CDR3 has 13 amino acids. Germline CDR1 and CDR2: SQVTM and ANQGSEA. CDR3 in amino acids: CSVVRGANYGYTF. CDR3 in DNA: TGCAGCGTTGTTCGGGGAGCTAACTATGGCTACACCTTC.

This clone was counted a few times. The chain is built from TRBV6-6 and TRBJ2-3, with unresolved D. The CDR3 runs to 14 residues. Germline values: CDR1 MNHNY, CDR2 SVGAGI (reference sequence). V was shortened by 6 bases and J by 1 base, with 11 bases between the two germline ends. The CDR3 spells CASRTNTGTDTQYF. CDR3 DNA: TGTGCCAGCAGAACGAATACAGGCACAGATACGCAGTATTTT.

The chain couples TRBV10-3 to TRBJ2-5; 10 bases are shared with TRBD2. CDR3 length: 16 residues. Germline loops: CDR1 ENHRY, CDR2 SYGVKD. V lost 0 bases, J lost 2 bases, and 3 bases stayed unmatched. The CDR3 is CAISESRLAGQETQYF. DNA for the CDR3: TGTGCCATCAGTGAGTCCCGACTAGCGGGTCAAGAGACCCAGTACTTC.

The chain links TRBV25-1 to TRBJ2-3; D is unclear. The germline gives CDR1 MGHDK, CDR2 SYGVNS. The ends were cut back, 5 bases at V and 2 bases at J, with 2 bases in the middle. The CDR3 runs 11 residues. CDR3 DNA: TGTGCCAGCAGTTTCACAGATACGCAGTATTTT. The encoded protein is CASSFTDTQYF.

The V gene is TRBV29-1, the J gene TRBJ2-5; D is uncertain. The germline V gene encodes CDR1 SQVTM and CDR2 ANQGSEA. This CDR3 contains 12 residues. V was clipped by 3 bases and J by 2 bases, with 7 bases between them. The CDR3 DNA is TGCAGCGTTGAGGTTCTACAAGAGACCCAGTACTTC. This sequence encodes CSVEVLQETQYF.

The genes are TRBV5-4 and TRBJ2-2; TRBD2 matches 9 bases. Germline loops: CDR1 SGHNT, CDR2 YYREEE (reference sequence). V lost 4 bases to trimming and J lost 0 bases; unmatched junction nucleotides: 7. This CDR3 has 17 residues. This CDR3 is CASSHPTSGTNTGELFF. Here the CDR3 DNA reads TGTGCCAGCAGCCACCCGACTAGCGGAACGAACACCGGGGAGCTGTTTTTT.